Presented here are 26 T cell receptor beta chains from one specimen sequenced in a study of blood T cells in healthy people across ages. A second 7 to 11 cycle PCR used barcoded and J-beta primers. MiXCR was run by TCRdb on the 5' RACE reads, yielding one entry per CDR3 protein. The table includes fewer than 900,000 distinct CDR3 sequences, more than 40% detected once. The sequencing sample was made of blood. The receptors were gathered from a woman in her sixties in good health.

This clonotype was seen a handful of times. V and J are TRBV29-1 and TRBJ2-1, with a possible D match to TRBD2 (6 bases). Trimming cost V 4 bases and J 1 base, with 14 bases left between them. This CDR3 region has 15 residues. Germline CDR1 SQVTM, CDR2 ANQGSEA. CDR3 sequence reads: CSVVGGAGSYNEQFF. The CDR3 DNA follows: TGCAGCGTTGTTGGAGGTGCGGGGTCCTACAATGAGCAGTTCTTC.

This clonotype was seen a handful of times. The V gene is TRBV18, the J gene TRBJ2-4, with TRBD2 identical over 10 bases. The closer fit of TRBJ2-5 to the DNA end suggests the J call may be wrong. The CDR3 length is 15 residues. From germline, CDR1 is KGHSH and CDR2 LQKENI. CDR3 coding DNA: TGTGCCAGCTCTTCTATCGGGACTAGCGAGGAGACCCAGTACTTC. This gives the protein CASSSIGTSEETQYF.

The rearrangement links TRBV20-1 to TRBJ2-1; 11 bases align to TRBD2. Germline loops: CDR1 DFQATT, CDR2 SNEGSKA (reference sequence). V shed 7 bases and J 0 bases; nucleotides not matched to a gene: 8. CDR3 length: 16 residues. The DNA for the CDR3 is TGCAGTGTCCTAGCGGGGGGCGGCATCTCCTACAATGAGCAGTTCTTC. It yields the protein CSVLAGGGISYNEQFF.

This clonotype has just a few counts. V usage is TRBV3-1 and J usage is TRBJ2-1, with 9 bases lining up with TRBD2. From germline, CDR1 is LGHDT and CDR2 YNNKEL (reference sequence). The V and J ends lost 4 bases and 7 bases, in that order; junction bases with no gene match: 11. CDR3 length: 16 amino acids. In DNA form, the CDR3 reads TGTGCCAGCAGCCCCAGCTATGGCGGGGGGGGTAATGAGCAGTTCTTC. This encodes CASSPSYGGGGNEQFF.

The chain links TRBV12-3 or TRBV12-4 to TRBJ1-2, with 10 bases matching TRBD1. The CDR3 is 13 amino acids. Losses at the gene ends were 7 bases for V and 6 bases for J; bases not matched to a gene: 5. In DNA form, the CDR3 reads TGTGCCAGCAATGCAGGACAGGGGGATGGCTACACCTTC. This encodes CASNAGQGDGYTF.

The V call is TRBV5-1, the J call TRBJ2-5; 8 bases match TRBD2. The CDR3 totals 16 residues. The germline V gene has CDR1 SGHRS and CDR2 YFSETQ. Trimming cost V 0 bases and J 2 bases; bases outside gene matches: 6. CDR3 bases: TGCGCCAGCAGCTTGGCTCAGCGGGGGATACAAGAGACCCAGTACTTC. Protein sequence: CASSLAQRGIQETQYF.

The V gene is TRBV27, the J gene TRBJ2-6, with TRBD1 matching 9 bases. Per the germline V gene, CDR1 is MNHEY and CDR2 is SMNVEV (reference sequence). The V segment lost 3 bases and the J segment 0 bases; nucleotides outside the gene matches: 6. This CDR3 is 18 amino acids long. In DNA form, the CDR3 reads TGTGCCAGCAGTTTTAAGGGACAGGGCGGCTCTGGGGCCAACGTCCTGACTTTC. Encoded protein: CASSFKGQGGSGANVLTF.

As concerns this clonotype: Sequence at one end of the junction differs from germline and may be a read error. V gene TRBV28 combines with J gene TRBJ1-2; D is possibly TRBD1 (5 bases). The CDR3 length is 14 residues. The germline V gene encodes CDR1 MDHEN and CDR2 SYDVKM. The CDR3 DNA sequence: TGTGCCAGCAGTACACCGGGACCAACTAATGGTTACACCTTC. This codes for CASSTPGPTNGYTF.

The chain employs TRBV6-5 and TRBJ1-5; a possible D gene is TRBD1 (5 bases). Germline assignment: CDR1 MNHEY and CDR2 SVGAGI. The CDR3 runs to 16 residues. V gave up 6 bases and J gave up 2 bases, with 17 bases separating them. The CDR3, as DNA: TGTGCCAGCAGGGACGTTGGGGGAGGAGGCAATCAGCCCCAGCATTTT. As protein: CASRDVGGGGNQPQHF.

J is TRBJ1-2 and V is TRBV10-1; D ambiguous. Germline assignment: CDR1 WNHNN and CDR2 SYGVQD (reference sequence). CDR3 size: 14 residues. The ends were cut back, 7 bases at V and 4 bases at J, with 16 bases in the middle. CDR3 nucleotides: TGCGCCAGCAAAGTGCATTGGTGCGGCTATGGCTACACCTTC. Protein sequence: CASKVHWCGYGYTF.

This sequence joins TRBV12-3 or TRBV12-4 and TRBJ2-3; the D gene could be TRBD1 or TRBD2 (6 bases each). V was trimmed by 6 bases and J by 4 bases, leaving 14 bases between them. The CDR3 runs 14 residues. This chain's CDR3 is CASSPTGGSDTQYF. The CDR3 nucleotides are TGTGCCAGCAGCCCTACCGGGGGCTCAGATACGCAGTATTTT.

In its sample, this clonotype was seen a few times. The genes are TRBV21-1 and TRBJ2-7; the table's D call, TRBD1, was not checked against the DNA. TRBV21-1 is described as a pseudogene. The CDR3 totals 14 residues. The DNA for the CDR3 is TGTGCCAGCAGCAAACCCCCAGGCTCCTACGAGCAGTACTTC. Translation gives CASSKPPGSYEQYF.

This clonotype turned up a few times. CDR3: CASTFPPYEQYF. CDR3 DNA: TGTGCCAGCACCTTTCCCCCATATGAGCAGTACTTC. The J gene is TRBJ2-7, the V gene TRBV28; D remains unclear. This CDR3 has 12 residues. Trimming pared 7 bases from V and 7 bases from J, leaving 14 bases between. CDR1 and CDR2 from the germline V gene are MDHEN and SYDVKM.

The V gene is TRBV24-1, the J gene TRBJ2-5; D is undetermined. V gave up 4 bases and J gave up 2 bases, with 13 bases separating them. CDR3 size: 15 residues. Germline-derived CDR1 and CDR2 are KGHDR and SFDVKD. The CDR3 DNA sequence: TGTGCCACCAGTGACCGTACAGCCTTTCAAGAGACCCAGTACTTC. It encodes CATSDRTAFQETQYF.

This chain links TRBV7-2 with TRBJ2-7; 8 bases are shared with TRBD2. The CDR3 loop spans 14 amino acids. The trim removed 4 bases at V and 3 bases at J, leaving 5 bases unmatched. The germline gives CDR1 SGHTA, CDR2 FQGNSA. This CDR3 is CASSYSGTGYEQYF. CDR3 bases: TGTGCCAGCAGCTATAGCGGGACGGGCTACGAGCAGTACTTC. Using reference TRBV7-2 and TRBJ2-7 for the parts outside the CDR3, the full variable domain is GAGVSQSPSNKVTEKGKDVELRCDPISGHTALYWYRQSLGQGLEFLIYFQGNSAPDKSGLPSDRFSAERTGGSVSTLTIQRTQQEDSAVYLCASSYSGTGYEQYFGPGTRLTVT.

The genes are TRBV4-2 and TRBJ2-5, with D perhaps matching TRBD1 (5 bases). Germline assignment: CDR1 LGHNA and CDR2 YNFKEQ. The CDR3 contains 15 residues. With 0 bases removed from V and 5 bases from J, the gap between germline ends came to 13 bases. DNA of the CDR3: TGTGCCAGCAGCCAAGAAGGGGTAGTTCAGGAGACCCAGTACTTC. It is translated as CASSQEGVVQETQYF.

This chain links TRBV14 with TRBJ1-6; D is uncertain. The CDR3 consists of 15 residues. The germline gives CDR1 SGHDN, CDR2 FVKESK. Trimming shortened V by 1 base and J by 9 bases, and 13 bases separated the two germline ends. DNA for the CDR3: TGTGCCAGCAGCCAAGGAGGGAGAGGGATTTCACCCCTCCACTTT. It encodes CASSQGGRGISPLHF.

The V and J genes are TRBV29-1 and TRBJ2-2; D is unclear. Germline-derived CDR1 and CDR2 are SQVTM and ANQGSEA. This CDR3 is built from 19 residues. V lost 3 bases, J lost 3 bases, and 26 bases lay in between. The CDR3 bases are TGCAGCGTTGAGGTCCAAAAGCGAGTCCGAATCAAACACACCGGGGAGCTGTTTTTT. It yields the protein CSVEVQKRVRIKHTGELFF.

The chain recombines TRBV7-2 with TRBJ1-2; D is unclear. The CDR3 loop spans 13 amino acids. CDR1 SGHTA and CDR2 FQGNSA come from the germline V gene. The V gene lost 1 base and the J gene lost 7 bases, with 10 bases spanning the gap. The CDR3 sequence: CASSLEARVGYTF. CDR3 nucleotides: TGTGCCAGCAGCTTAGAAGCGAGGGTTGGCTACACCTTC.

At least ten counts were recorded for this clonotype. The genes are TRBV6-2 or TRBV6-3 and TRBJ2-5; no clear D. Germline values: CDR1 MNHEY, CDR2 SVGEGT. V was pared by 5 bases and J by 6 bases, with 7 bases between. The CDR3 loop spans 11 amino acids. The CDR3: CASSAEKTQYF. Here the CDR3 DNA reads TGTGCCAGCAGTGCCGAGAAGACCCAGTACTTC.

With regard to this clonotype: This clone may be a read error of a much larger clone one base away. The V gene is TRBV7-2, the J gene TRBJ2-5; no firm D call. The CDR3 runs to 15 residues. Looked up from germline, CDR1 is SGHTA and CDR2 is FQGNSA. The CDR3 sequence: CAGSPWTANQETQYF. CDR3 coding DNA: TGTGCCGGCAGCCCCTGGACGGCTAACCAAGAGACCCAGTACTTC.

This clonotype was seen more than once but under ten times. The chain combines TRBV9 with TRBJ2-1; 15 bases line up with TRBD2. J gave up 0 bases and V 4 bases, and 8 bases lay outside the gene matches. CDR3 length: 19 residues. CDR1 is SGDLS, CDR2 YYNGEE, per germline. The CDR3 sequence is CASSFSGTSGGSSYNEQFF. The CDR3 nucleotides read TGTGCCAGCAGCTTTTCCGGGACTAGCGGGGGGAGCTCCTACAATGAGCAGTTCTTC.

This clonotype has a count of ten or more. The chain combines TRBV12-3 or TRBV12-4 with TRBJ2-7; TRBD2 is a possible D gene (6 bases). Trimming left V 1 base short and J 4 bases short, with 14 bases between. The CDR3 consists of 15 residues. CDR3 amino acids: CASSLGLGTQYEQYF. The CDR3, as DNA: TGTGCCAGCAGTTTAGGCCTCGGGACTCAGTACGAGCAGTACTTC.

This clonotype occurred a few times. V is TRBV3-1 and J is TRBJ1-5, with a weak D call TRBD1 (5 bases). Looked up from germline, CDR1 is LGHDT and CDR2 is YNNKEL (reference sequence). V lost 2 bases and J lost 6, with 11 bases in between. The CDR3 totals 14 residues. The CDR3 sequence: CASSQQGGSQPQHF. DNA for the CDR3: TGTGCCAGCAGCCAACAGGGTGGGTCTCAGCCCCAGCATTTT.

This clonotype has a handful of counts. This chain links TRBV12-3 or TRBV12-4 with TRBJ2-5; 8 positions agree with TRBD1. V lost 6 bases and J lost 4; bases outside the gene matches: 4. CDR3 length: 13 amino acids. The CDR3 nucleotides are TGTGCCAGCAGGACGGACAGGGCAGAGACCCAGTACTTC. The encoded protein is CASRTDRAETQYF.

The chain carries TRBV4-3 and TRBJ1-2; TRBD1 is a possible D gene (5 bases). This CDR3 region has 14 residues. Trimming cost V 0 bases and J 6 bases, with 11 bases left between them. The germline CDR1 and CDR2 sequences are LGHNA and YSLEER. The CDR3 DNA reads as TGCGCCAGCAGCCAAGAATTGGGGGTGGATGGCTACACCTTC. It yields the protein CASSQELGVDGYTF.